This TCR beta chain was captured by sequencing in a study of blood T cells in healthy people across ages. Per the germline V gene, CDR1 is MNHNY and CDR2 is SVGAGI (reference sequence). The CDR3 loop spans 16 amino acids. Between the trimmed V and J ends, which lost 5 bases and 5 bases, there was a span of 19 bases. A second about 7 to 12 cycle PCR used barcoded and J-beta primers. TCRdb fed the 5' RACE reads into MiXCR, producing one record per CDR3 protein. The sample shows fewer than 1,200,000 distinct CDR3 sequences, around 27% of them seen only once. As concerns this clonotype: As yet, its antigen is unknown.

Findings and limits, study-wide: In older individuals, TCR beta diversity per million T cells was lower, falling roughly linearly with age.

In addition, the sample was reused for a study of T cells of mothers and their children. As reported in that work: Once extracted, all RNA went into cDNA synthesis at around 1.5 ug per 15 ul.

Source material: blood. This TCR was sampled from a girl aged 2-10 years in good health. The chain carries TRBV6-6 and TRBJ1-5; D ambiguous. CDR3 sequence: CASSNLDGAPHQPQHF. The CDR3 DNA reads as TGTGCCAGCAGTAACCTGGACGGAGCACCCCATCAGCCCCAGCATTTT.